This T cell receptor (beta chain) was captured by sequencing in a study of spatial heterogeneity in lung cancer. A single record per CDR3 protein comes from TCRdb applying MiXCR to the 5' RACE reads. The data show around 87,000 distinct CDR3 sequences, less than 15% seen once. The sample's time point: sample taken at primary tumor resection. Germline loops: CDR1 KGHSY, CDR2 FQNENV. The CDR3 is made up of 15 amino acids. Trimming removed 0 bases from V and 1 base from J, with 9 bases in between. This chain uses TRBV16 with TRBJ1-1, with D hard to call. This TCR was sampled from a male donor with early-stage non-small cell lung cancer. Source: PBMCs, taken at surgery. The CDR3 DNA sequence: TGTGCCAGCAGCCAATCGGGCGGAGCGAACACTGAAGCTTTCTTT. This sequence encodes CASSQSGGANTEAFF.